This TCR beta chain is from a study of cytomegalovirus exposure and HLA in healthy donors. This CDR3 is 15 amino acids long. Germline V gene sequence: CDR1 MGHRA, CDR2 YSYEKL. Losses at the gene ends were 4 bases for V and 4 bases for J; bases not matched to a gene: 10. General study points: In an earlier analysis, productive rearrangement rates for most beta V segments clustered near 87% or 30%. It was only CMV serostatus that was available as immune exposure information. Sequencing depth roughly uniform across donors was assumed in presence/absence analyses.

The donors gave bone marrow, and they were healthy. PCR was performed using 60 Vbeta and 13 Jbeta primers. The data were produced by immunoSEQ multiplex PCR, yet TCRdb's version contains in-frame clones alone and is incomplete. The top ten clones hold over 1% of a sample with some 150,000 clones, 80% of them seen once. This clone showed up just once. Antigen unknown. Material: PBMCs. The clonotype comes from a female donor in good health and CMV-seronegative. V and J are TRBV4-1 and TRBJ2-7, with 7 bases matching TRBD2. CDR3: CASSPTGLGTYEQYF. The CDR3 nucleotides are TGCGCCAGCAGCCCCACCGGACTAGGGACTTACGAGCAGTACTTC.